The clone carrying this TCR beta chain was seen once. The V segment lost 1 base and the J segment 7 bases; nucleotides outside the gene matches: 7. This CDR3 has 15 residues. Germline V lookup: CDR1 SGHTA, CDR2 FQGNSA. Sequenced by immunoSEQ multiplex PCR; TCRdb stores in-frame clones only, minus some. The profile shows about 95,000 clones, approximately 88% of them singletons. This sample was included in a study of blood T cell repertoires in COVID-19. The source is a man between 50 and 59 years old with COVID-19, enrolled during active disease. The sample taken for sequencing was peripheral blood. The V call is TRBV7-2, the J call TRBJ2-7, with 10 bases identical to TRBD2. The CDR3 DNA is TGTGCCAGCAGCTTAGTACTAGCGGGGTCCAGGGAGCAGTACTTC. The encoded protein is CASSLVLAGSREQYF.